Listed here are 12 T cell receptor beta chains from one sample, sequenced in a study of blood T cell repertoires in COVID-19. Profiling relied on immunoSEQ multiplex PCR, and the TCRdb table lists in-frame clones only, not all of them. Counted here are 250,000 to 350,000 clones, approximately 90% occurring once; the ten biggest clones make up nearly 7%. Sequencing was done on a sample of peripheral blood. The source of these receptors is a woman under 40 with COVID-19, enrolled during active disease.

V and J are TRBV5-1 and TRBJ1-6, with D uncertain. V lost 0 bases to trimming and J lost 0 bases, with 7 bases between them. CDR1 SGHRS and CDR2 YFSETQ come from the germline V gene. The length of the CDR3 is 16 residues. The CDR3 loop is CASSLDLSSYNSPLHF. The DNA of the CDR3 is TGCGCCAGCAGCTTGGACTTAAGCTCCTATAATTCACCCCTCCACTTT.

The CDR3 protein is CASSSRTAPYEKLFF. CDR3 in DNA: TGTGCCAGCAGCTCACGGACAGCCCCGTATGAAAAACTGTTTTTT. The V gene is TRBV7-6, the J gene TRBJ1-4; TRBD1 might be the D (6 bases). This CDR3 is 15 amino acids long. The germline gives CDR1 SGHVS, CDR2 FNYEAQ. The ends were cut back, 4 bases at V and 6 bases at J, with 15 bases in the middle.

The rearrangement uses TRBV6-5 and TRBJ2-7; TRBD1 is a possible D gene (6 bases). This CDR3 region has 15 residues. Per germline, CDR1 MNHEY and CDR2 SVGAGI. Deletions cut 6 bases from V and 5 bases from J, with 20 bases between. CDR3 sequence: CASSLPVGGPNEQYF. The DNA of the CDR3 is TGTGCCAGCAGCCTGCCGGTTGGGGGCCCCAACGAGCAGTACTTC.

The rearrangement joins TRBV5-5 to TRBJ1-1; D remains unclear. The CDR3 is 14 amino acids. CDR1 and CDR2 (germline): SGHKS, YYEKEE (reference sequence). Between the trimmed V and J ends, which lost 0 bases and 5 bases, there was a span of 11 bases. The CDR3 DNA is TGTGCCAGCAGCTTGGTGACTGTAACAACTGAAGCTTTCTTT. Its translation is CASSLVTVTTEAFF. Together with reference TRBV5-5 and TRBJ1-1, the CDR3 gives the full variable domain: DAGVTQSPTHLIKTRGQQVTLRCSPISGHKSVSWYQQVLGQGPQFIFQYYEKEERGRGNFPDRFSARQFPNYSSELNVNALLLGDSALYLCASSLVTVTTEAFFGQGTRLTVV.

The V call is TRBV3-1 (or the pseudogene TRBV3-2), the J call TRBJ2-5; TRBD2 matches at 16 bases. The CDR3 extends over 20 amino acids. V lost 4 bases, J lost 0 bases, and 11 bases stayed unmatched. Germline V gene sequence: CDR1 LGHDT, CDR2 YNNKEL (reference sequence). Written as DNA, the CDR3 is TGTGCCAGCAGCCTACCGGGACTAGCGGGAGGGAAGAAGTACCAAGAGACCCAGTACTTC. Translation gives CASSLPGLAGGKKYQETQYF.

The chain carries TRBV18 and TRBJ2-2; perhaps TRBD1 as D (6 bases). Looked up from germline, CDR1 is KGHSH and CDR2 is LQKENI. V shed 6 bases and J shed 4 bases, with 15 bases lying between them. The CDR3 consists of 15 residues. CDR3 residues: CASSPTTGPTGELFF. CDR3 coding DNA: TGTGCCAGCTCCCCGACAACAGGGCCCACCGGGGAGCTGTTTTTT.

The chain carries TRBV19 and TRBJ2-6, with 10 bases aligning to TRBD2. The V and J ends lost 4 bases and 0 bases, in that order; junction bases with no gene match: 18. The CDR3 has 22 amino acids. The V gene's germline CDR1 is LNHDA and CDR2 SQIVND (reference sequence). The CDR3 bases are TGTGCCAGTAGTACTCCACCTCTAGCGGGAGACTTTGAGAGCTCTGGGGCCAACGTCCTGACTTTC. Encoded protein: CASSTPPLAGDFESSGANVLTF.

The chain links TRBV28 to TRBJ1-5, with a possible D match to TRBD1 (6 bases). V was cut by 5 bases and J by 0 bases, with 14 bases left in between. The CDR3 covers 16 residues. Looked up from germline, CDR1 is MDHEN and CDR2 is SYDVKM. CDR3 region: CASSPSTGYSNQPQHF. The CDR3 DNA follows: TGTGCCAGCAGTCCAAGTACAGGGTATAGCAATCAGCCCCAGCATTTT.

A single count supports this clone. This chain connects TRBV19 to TRBJ1-1; D is unclear. In germline, CDR1 is LNHDA, CDR2 SQIVND (reference sequence). CDR3 length: 14 amino acids. Trimming stripped 5 bases from V and 0 bases from J, with 10 bases between. CDR3 amino acids: CASSPRGLNTEAFF. The CDR3 region has the DNA TGTGCCAGTAGTCCCCGTGGCCTGAACACTGAAGCTTTCTTT.

On this clone: This CDR3 is also generated by other DNA sequences in the sample. V usage is TRBV11-2 and J usage is TRBJ2-7; D is possibly TRBD2 (5 bases). V shed 6 bases and J shed 5 bases, with 11 bases lying between them. The V gene's germline CDR1 is SGHAT and CDR2 FQNNGV. CDR3 length: 12 amino acids. CDR3 amino acids: CASRLAGDEQYF. The CDR3 DNA reads as TGTGCCAGCAGGCTAGCAGGAGACGAGCAGTACTTC.

The V call is TRBV10-3, the J call TRBJ1-5; TRBD1 aligns across 11 bases. Germline V CDR1 and CDR2: ENHRY, SYGVKD. V lost 4 bases, J lost 4 bases, and 3 bases stayed unmatched. This CDR3 has 15 amino acids. CDR3 region: CAISVGQGGNQPQHF. The CDR3 DNA reads as TGTGCCATCAGTGTGGGACAGGGGGGAAATCAGCCCCAGCATTTT.

The gene calls are TRBV5-1 and TRBJ1-1; TRBD1 is a possible D gene (5 bases). Germline lookup yields CDR1 SGHRS and CDR2 YFSETQ. The CDR3 runs to 13 residues. V was cut by 5 bases and J by 4 bases, with 12 bases left in between. Here the CDR3 reads CASRRRGSTEAFF. In nucleotides, the CDR3 is TGCGCCAGCAGACGGAGGGGATCCACTGAAGCTTTCTTT.